This T cell receptor beta chain was obtained from a study of T cells after yellow fever vaccination. Study-level results: Primary-vaccination clones mostly resurfaced post-booster (96% CD4, roughly 90% CD8).

This clonotype came up many times. What it binds is not known. V lost 4 bases and J lost 4; bases outside the gene matches: 4. The CDR3 consists of 15 residues. Germline CDR1 SGHTA, CDR2 FQGNSA. They built TCR cDNA with 5'RACE template switching, a step that put in a universal primer site and UMIs. TCRdb itself ran the 5' RACE reads through MiXCR, one entry per CDR3 protein. The table has around 160,000 distinct CDR3 sequences, approximately 6.7% seen once. Here the sequenced sample was CD4+ T cells sorted from PBMCs, taken about 5 days after the first yellow fever vaccination. The gene calls are TRBV7-2 and TRBJ2-2, with TRBD1 identical over 9 bases. This clonotype was sampled from a man aged 18 to 35 who received the YFV17D yellow fever vaccine. In nucleotides, the CDR3 is TGTGCCAGCAGCTACGGGACAGGGACCACCGGGGAGCTGTTTTTT. The encoded protein is CASSYGTGTTGELFF. Filled out from reference TRBV7-2 and TRBJ2-2, the complete variable domain reads GAGVSQSPSNKVTEKGKDVELRCDPISGHTALYWYRQSLGQGLEFLIYFQGNSAPDKSGLPSDRFSAERTGGSVSTLTIQRTQQEDSAVYLCASSYGTGTTGELFFGEGSRLTVL.